This TCR beta chain was documented in a study of neurological immune-mediated disorders. Study at large: Relapsing-remitting disease was seen in most of the 34 multiple sclerosis patients, and secondary progressive disease was seen in 3.

5'RACE with 10-nucleotide random UMIs produced the cDNA. MiXCR, applied by TCRdb to the 5' RACE reads, yields one record per CDR3 protein. Among 69,000 or so distinct CDR3 sequences listed, around 5% were seen once. Study outcomes and limitations: It was the repertoires of 18 of 34 multiple sclerosis patients that phylogenetic grouping placed in one related-CDR3 cluster, which is a possible signature. There were no CDR3 amino acid sequences shared by expanded clones across subjects, a result suggesting private repertoires in all groups.

Concerning this clonotype itself: No antigen is known for it.

This CDR3 has 15 residues. Germline-derived CDR1 and CDR2 are SGHTA and FQGNSA. The germline V and J ends were trimmed by 4 bases and 3 bases, with 16 bases remaining between them. This clonotype originated in a woman in her 70s with multiple sclerosis. The source material was PBMCs. The chain couples TRBV7-2 to TRBJ2-7; a weak D match, TRBD2 (6 bases). CDR3 bases: TGTGCCAGCAGCTCCCCCAATAGCGGAAGCTACGAGCAGTACTTC. This translates into CASSSPNSGSYEQYF.